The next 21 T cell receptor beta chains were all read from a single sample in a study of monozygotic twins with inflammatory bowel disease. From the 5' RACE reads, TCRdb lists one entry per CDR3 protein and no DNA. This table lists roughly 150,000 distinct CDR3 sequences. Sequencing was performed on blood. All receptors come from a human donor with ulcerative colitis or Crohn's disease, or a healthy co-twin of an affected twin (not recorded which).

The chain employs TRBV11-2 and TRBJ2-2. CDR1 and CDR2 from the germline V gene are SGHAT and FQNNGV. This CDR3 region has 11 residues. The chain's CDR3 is CASSLSGELFF.

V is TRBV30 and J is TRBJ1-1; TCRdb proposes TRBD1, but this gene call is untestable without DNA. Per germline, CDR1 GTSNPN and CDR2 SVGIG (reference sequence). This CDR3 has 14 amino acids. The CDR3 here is CAWSPGTGADEAFF.

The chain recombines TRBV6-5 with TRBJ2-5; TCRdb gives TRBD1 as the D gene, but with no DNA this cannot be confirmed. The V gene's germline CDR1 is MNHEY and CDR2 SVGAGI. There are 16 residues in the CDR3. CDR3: CASSYPGQGIQETQYF.

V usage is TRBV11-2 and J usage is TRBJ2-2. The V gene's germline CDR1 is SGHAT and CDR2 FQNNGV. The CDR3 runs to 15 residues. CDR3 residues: CASSLVGSHYGELFF.

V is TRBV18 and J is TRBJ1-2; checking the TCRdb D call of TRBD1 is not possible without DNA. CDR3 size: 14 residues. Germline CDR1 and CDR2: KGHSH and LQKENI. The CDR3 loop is CASSPTGPWNGYTF.

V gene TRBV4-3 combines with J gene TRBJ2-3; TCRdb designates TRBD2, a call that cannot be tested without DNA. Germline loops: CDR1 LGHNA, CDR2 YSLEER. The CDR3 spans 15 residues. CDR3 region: CASSQDWTSRDTQYF.

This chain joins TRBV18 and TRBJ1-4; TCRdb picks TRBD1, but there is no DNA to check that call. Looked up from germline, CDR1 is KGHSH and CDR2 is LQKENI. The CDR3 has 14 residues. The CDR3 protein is CASSPGHPDEKLFF. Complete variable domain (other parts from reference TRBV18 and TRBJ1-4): NAGVMQNPRHLVRRRGQEARLRCSPMKGHSHVYWYRQLPEEGLKFMVYLQKENIIDESGMPKERFSAEFPKEGPSILRIQQVVRGDSAAYFCASSPGHPDEKLFFGSGTQLSVL.

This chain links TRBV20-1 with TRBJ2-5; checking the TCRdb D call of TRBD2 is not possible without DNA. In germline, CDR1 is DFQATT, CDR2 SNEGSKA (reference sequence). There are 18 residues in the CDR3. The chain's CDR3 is CSARAHGTSGGNQETQYF.

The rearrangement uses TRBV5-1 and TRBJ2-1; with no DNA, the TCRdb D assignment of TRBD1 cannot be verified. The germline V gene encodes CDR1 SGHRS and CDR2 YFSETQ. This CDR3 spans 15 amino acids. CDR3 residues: CASSSRQGSYNEQFF.

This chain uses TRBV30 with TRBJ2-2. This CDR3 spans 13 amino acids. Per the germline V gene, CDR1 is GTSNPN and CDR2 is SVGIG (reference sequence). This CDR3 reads CAWSASGTGELFF.

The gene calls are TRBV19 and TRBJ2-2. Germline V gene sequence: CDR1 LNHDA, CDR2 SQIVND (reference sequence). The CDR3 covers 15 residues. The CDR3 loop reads CASSNSGTNTGELFF.

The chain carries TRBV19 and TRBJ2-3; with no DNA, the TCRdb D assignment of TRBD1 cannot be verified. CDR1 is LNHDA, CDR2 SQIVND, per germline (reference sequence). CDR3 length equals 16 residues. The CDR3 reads CATAGGRDRGTDTQYF. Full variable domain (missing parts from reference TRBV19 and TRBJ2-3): DGGITQSPKYLFRKEGQNVTLSCEQNLNHDAMYWYRQDPGQGLRLIYYSQIVNDFQKGDIAEGYSVSREKKESFPLTVTSAQKNPTAFYLCATAGGRDRGTDTQYFGPGTRLTVL.

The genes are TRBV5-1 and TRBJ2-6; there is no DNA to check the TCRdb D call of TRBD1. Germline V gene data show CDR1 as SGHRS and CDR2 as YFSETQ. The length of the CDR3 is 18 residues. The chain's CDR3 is CASSFRTGAESGANVLTF.

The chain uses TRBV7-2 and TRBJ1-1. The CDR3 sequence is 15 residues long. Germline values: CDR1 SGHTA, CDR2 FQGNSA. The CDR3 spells CASSLAQATRTEAFF.

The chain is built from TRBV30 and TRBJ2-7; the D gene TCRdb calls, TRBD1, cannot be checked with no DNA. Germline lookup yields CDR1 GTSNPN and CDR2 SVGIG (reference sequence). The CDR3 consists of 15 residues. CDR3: CAWSKGTGRTYEQYF.

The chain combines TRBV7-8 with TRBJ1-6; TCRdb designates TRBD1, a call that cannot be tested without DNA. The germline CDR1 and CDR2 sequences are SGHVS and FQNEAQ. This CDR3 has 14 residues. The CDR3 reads CASSLLAWGRSIHF.

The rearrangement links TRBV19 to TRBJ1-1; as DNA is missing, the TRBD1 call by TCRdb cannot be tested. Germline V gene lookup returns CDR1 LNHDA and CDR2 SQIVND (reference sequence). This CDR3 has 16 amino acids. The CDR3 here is CASSPTGTGTNTEAFF.

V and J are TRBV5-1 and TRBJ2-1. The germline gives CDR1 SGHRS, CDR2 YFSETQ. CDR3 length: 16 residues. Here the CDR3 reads CASSWAIGSSYNEQFF.

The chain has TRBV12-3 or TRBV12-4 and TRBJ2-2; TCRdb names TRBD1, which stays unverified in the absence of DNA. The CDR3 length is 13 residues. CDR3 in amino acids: CASSVRGTGELFF.

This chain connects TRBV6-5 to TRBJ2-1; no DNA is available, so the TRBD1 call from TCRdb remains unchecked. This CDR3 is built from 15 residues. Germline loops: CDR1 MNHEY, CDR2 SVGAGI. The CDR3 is CASSYPQQGLDEQFF.

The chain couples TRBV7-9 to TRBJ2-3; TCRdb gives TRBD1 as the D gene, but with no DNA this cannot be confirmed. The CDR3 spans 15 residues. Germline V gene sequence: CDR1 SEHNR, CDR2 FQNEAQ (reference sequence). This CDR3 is CASSPQGSSTDTQYF.